This T cell receptor (beta chain) was identified in a study of CD8+ T cells in alopecia areata. RNA was extracted and reverse transcribed into cDNA as the sequencing template. The method was immunoSEQ multiplex PCR; TCRdb's version includes in-frame clones alone and lacks a portion of them. The sample lists more than 110,000 clones; roughly four fifths were seen once. The treatment: oral pan-JAK inhibitor, 5-10 mg twice daily. The germline V gene has CDR1 SQVTM and CDR2 ANQGSEA. V dropped 3 bases and J dropped 5 bases, with 14 bases sitting between them. The CDR3 is made up of 13 amino acids. This chain uses TRBV29-1 with TRBJ2-7; tentative D call: TRBD1 (6 bases). The clonotype originates from a human donor with alopecia areata. This specimen was CD8+ T cells sorted from blood, taken at week 4, from a patient treated with tofacitinib. This CDR3 is CSVDGQGKDEQYF. The DNA of the CDR3 is TGCAGCGTTGACGGGCAGGGGAAGGACGAGCAGTACTTC.